This T cell receptor beta chain was recovered during a study of T-cell memory formation after mild COVID-19. Germline-derived CDR1 and CDR2 are SGHRS and YFSETQ. The CDR3 sequence is 15 residues long. The V gene lost 0 bases and the J gene lost 7 bases, with 16 bases spanning the gap. From the 5' RACE reads, TCRdb called clonotypes with MiXCR, one entry per CDR3 protein. The table records around 34,000 distinct CDR3 sequences, 7% to 8% of them present only once. The sequenced material came from PBMCs or a T cell subset sorted from them (not recorded which). The rearrangement joins TRBV5-1 to TRBJ2-5, with a tentative D call TRBD2 (5 bases). This clonotype was sampled from a man aged 18-30 years who had mild COVID-19 (a few samples of this study predate the infection). Cell type and time point are not known. The CDR3 bases are TGCGCCAGCAGCTTGGAGGGAGAGGAGAGAGGGACCCAGTACTTC. It specifies CASSLEGEERGTQYF.